Presented here are 19 T cell receptor beta chains from one specimen sequenced in a study of PD-L1 blockade in urothelial cancer. Sequencing was performed with immunoSEQ multiplex PCR; in TCRdb, only in-frame clones are kept and a portion is missing. The data contain about 80,000 clones, about 90% of them singletons. This material consisted of PBMCs, taken around atezolizumab (anti-PD-L1) treatment. The receptors come from a woman in her 70s with urothelial cancer.

CDR3 sequence: CATSRDLTVPRGTWIETQYF. CDR3 nucleotide sequence: TGTGCCACCAGCAGAGATCTTACGGTTCCCAGGGGAACCTGGATCGAGACCCAGTACTTC. V usage is TRBV15 and J usage is TRBJ2-5; D may be TRBD1 (6 bases). Germline CDR1 and CDR2: LNHNV and YYDKDF (reference sequence). V lost 0 bases and J 5 bases, leaving 28 bases between the germline ends. This CDR3 has 20 residues.

The CDR3 nucleotides read TGTGCCAGCAGGTCCGACAGATACTATGGCTACACCTTC. It codes for CASRSDRYYGYTF. The chain joins TRBV5-4 to TRBJ1-2; D might be TRBD1 (5 bases). The CDR3 has 13 residues. Germline CDR1 and CDR2: SGHNT and YYREEE (reference sequence). V was shortened by 5 bases and J by 3 bases, with 11 bases between the two germline ends.

The chain couples TRBV18 to TRBJ1-3, with 9 bases fitting TRBD1. Germline V CDR1 and CDR2: KGHSH, LQKENI. The CDR3 is 21 residues long. After removal of 4 bases from V and 2 bases from J, the junction contained 21 bases not matched to a gene. This CDR3 reads CASSRSPTGGGGGAAGNTIYF. CDR3 nucleotides: TGTGCCAGCTCACGAAGCCCTACAGGGGGCGGCGGCGGGGCCGCTGGAAACACCATATATTTT.

The chain couples TRBV19 to TRBJ1-2; 8 bases align to TRBD1. There are 14 residues in the CDR3. J lost 7 bases, V lost 7 bases, and 11 bases had no gene match. From germline, CDR1 is LNHDA and CDR2 SQIVND (reference sequence). The CDR3 region is CASTSLDRESGYTF. In DNA form, the CDR3 reads TGTGCCAGTACCTCCTTGGACAGGGAATCTGGCTACACCTTC.

The chain carries TRBV18 and TRBJ2-1; D is ambiguous. The CDR3 has 12 amino acids. V was clipped by 3 bases and J by 5 bases, with 5 bases between them. Germline V gene sequence: CDR1 KGHSH, CDR2 LQKENI. The CDR3 nucleotides read TGTGCCAGCTCACCTTTAAACAATGAGCAGTTCTTC. Translating gives CASSPLNNEQFF.

This rearrangement joins TRBV5-4 to TRBJ2-1; possibly TRBD1 for D (6 bases). CDR1 SGHNT and CDR2 YYREEE come from the germline V gene (reference sequence). The V and J ends lost 4 bases and 5 bases respectively, with 13 bases between them. This CDR3 contains 14 residues. The CDR3 region has the DNA TGTGCCAGCAGCCAGTCGACAGGTAACAATGAGCAGTTCTTC. It codes for CASSQSTGNNEQFF.

The chain recombines TRBV5-4 with TRBJ2-5; the D gene is possibly TRBD2 (5 bases). The germline gives CDR1 SGHNT, CDR2 YYREEE (reference sequence). The ends were cut back, 4 bases at V and 5 bases at J, with 15 bases in the middle. The CDR3 is 14 residues long. For the CDR3, the DNA is TGTGCCAGCAGCCTGCGGACTGCTGGGGAGACCCAGTACTTC. This sequence encodes CASSLRTAGETQYF. Supplemented by reference TRBV5-4 and TRBJ2-5, the full variable domain reads ETGVTQSPTHLIKTRGQQVTLRCSSQSGHNTVSWYQQALGQGPQFIFQYYREEENGRGNFPPRFSGLQFPNYSSELNVNALELDDSALYLCASSLRTAGETQYFGPGTRLLVL.

The V gene is TRBV27, the J gene TRBJ2-7; 14 nucleotides match TRBD2. The CDR3 is 13 residues long. Trimming removed 7 bases from V and 6 bases from J; junction bases left unmatched: 2. Germline CDR1 and CDR2: MNHEY and SMNVEV (reference sequence). CDR3 residues: CASKGLAGGEQYF. The CDR3 coding sequence is TGTGCCAGCAAAGGACTAGCGGGAGGCGAGCAGTACTTC.

V is TRBV9 and J is TRBJ1-3; no reliable D call. V lost 3 bases, J lost 0 bases, and 4 bases lay in between. Germline CDR1 and CDR2: SGDLS and YYNGEE. The CDR3 consists of 13 residues. The CDR3 nucleotides read TGTGCCAGCAGCGACAGCTCTGGAAACACCATATATTTT. Translated: CASSDSSGNTIYF.

The rearrangement uses TRBV18 and TRBJ1-6; 8 nucleotides line up with TRBD1. The CDR3 is made up of 15 amino acids. V lost 5 bases and J lost 6; bases outside the gene matches: 6. Germline-derived CDR1 and CDR2 are KGHSH and LQKENI. The CDR3, as DNA: TGTGCCAGCTCAAACGGACAGGGAGTTAATTCACCCCTCCACTTT. Encoded protein: CASSNGQGVNSPLHF.

The chain employs TRBV7-2 and TRBJ1-1; TRBD1 aligns across 9 bases. Trimming removed 0 bases from V and 5 bases from J; junction bases left unmatched: 1. The germline CDR1 and CDR2 sequences are SGHTA and FQGNSA. The CDR3 has 14 amino acids. In DNA form, the CDR3 reads TGTGCCAGCAGCTTAGCGGGACAGGGAACTGAAGCTTTCTTT. Its protein product is CASSLAGQGTEAFF.

The CDR3 spells CASGERGRDRNEQFF. The CDR3 DNA follows: TGCGCCAGCGGGGAGCGGGGGCGGGACCGCAATGAGCAGTTCTTC. The chain employs TRBV10-2 and TRBJ2-1; 8 nucleotides agree with TRBD2. V gave up 8 bases and J gave up 6 bases; unmatched junction bases: 12. The CDR3 totals 15 residues. Germline values: CDR1 WSHSY, CDR2 SAAADI.

The CDR3 nucleotides are TGTGCCTGGAGCGCCGACGAGCGGGGGGTCAGACGTGAGCAGTTCTTC. This gives the protein CAWSADERGVRREQFF. The J gene is TRBJ2-1, the V gene TRBV30; 9 bases are a match to TRBD2. CDR1 GTSNPN and CDR2 SVGIG come from the germline V gene (reference sequence). CDR3 length: 16 residues. The J segment lost 9 bases and the V segment lost 3 bases, leaving 15 bases of the junction unmatched.

This clone was seen a single time. V usage is TRBV7-2 and J usage is TRBJ2-3; the D is unclear. The CDR3 has 14 residues. The V and J ends lost 2 bases and 5 bases respectively, with 11 bases between them. Germline-derived CDR1 and CDR2 are SGHTA and FQGNSA. CDR3: CASSLQTEIDTQYF. The CDR3 bases are TGTGCCAGCAGCTTACAAACCGAGATAGATACGCAGTATTTT.

V usage is TRBV12-5 and J usage is TRBJ2-1; TRBD2 matches at 10 bases. CDR1 LGHNT and CDR2 FRNRAP come from the germline V gene. The CDR3 sequence is 17 residues long. J gave up 4 bases and V 0 bases, and 6 bases lay outside the gene matches. In nucleotides, the CDR3 is TGTGCTAGTGGTTTGGTACTAGCGGGACACCTATACAATGAGCAGTTCTTC. Translated: CASGLVLAGHLYNEQFF.

In this sample, this clone turned up once. CDR3 in DNA: TGTGCCAGCAGTTACTCGGGACAGGGGTTTGCTGGCTACACCTTC. Protein product: CASSYSGQGFAGYTF. The gene calls are TRBV6-5 and TRBJ1-2; 10 bases map to TRBD1. The junction had 5 bases not matched to a gene; V was cut back by 0 bases and J by 7 bases. In germline, CDR1 is MNHEY, CDR2 SVGAGI. This CDR3 contains 15 residues.

The chain recombines TRBV9 with TRBJ1-3; maybe TRBD1 (6 bases). Germline CDR1 is SGDLS and CDR2 is YYNGEE. The ends were cut back, 2 bases at V and 0 bases at J, with 21 bases in the middle. CDR3 length: 19 amino acids. The CDR3 bases are TGTGCCAGCAGCGTCGGCCCAAGGGACACCTCTTTCTCTGGAAACACCATATATTTT. It encodes CASSVGPRDTSFSGNTIYF. Combining the CDR3 with reference TRBV9 and TRBJ1-3 gives the whole variable domain DSGVTQTPKHLITATGQRVTLRCSPRSGDLSVYWYQQSLDQGLQFLIQYYNGEERAKGNILERFSAQQFPDLHSELNLSSLELGDSALYFCASSVGPRDTSFSGNTIYFGEGSWLTVV.

The gene calls are TRBV19 and TRBJ1-6, with 8 bases identical to TRBD1. CDR3 length equals 17 residues. V lost 3 bases, J lost 4 bases, and 8 bases stayed unmatched. Germline-derived CDR1 and CDR2 are LNHDA and SQIVND (reference sequence). The CDR3 reads CASSMDRTGMYNSPLHF. Written as DNA, the CDR3 is TGTGCCAGTAGTATGGACCGGACAGGGATGTATAATTCACCCCTCCACTTT. The whole variable domain, remainder taken from reference TRBV19 and TRBJ1-6, is DGGITQSPKYLFRKEGQNVTLSCEQNLNHDAMYWYRQDPGQGLRLIYYSQIVNDFQKGDIAEGYSVSREKKESFPLTVTSAQKNPTAFYLCASSMDRTGMYNSPLHFGNGTRLTVT.

This rearrangement joins TRBV27 to TRBJ1-6; 10 bases fit TRBD1. CDR3 size: 14 residues. Germline V CDR1 and CDR2: MNHEY, SMNVEV (reference sequence). Germline trimming cut 6 bases from V and 9 bases from J; bases unmatched to any gene: 5. CDR3 protein: CASRAGQGSSPLHF. CDR3 bases: TGTGCCAGCAGGGCGGGACAGGGGAGTTCACCCCTCCACTTT.